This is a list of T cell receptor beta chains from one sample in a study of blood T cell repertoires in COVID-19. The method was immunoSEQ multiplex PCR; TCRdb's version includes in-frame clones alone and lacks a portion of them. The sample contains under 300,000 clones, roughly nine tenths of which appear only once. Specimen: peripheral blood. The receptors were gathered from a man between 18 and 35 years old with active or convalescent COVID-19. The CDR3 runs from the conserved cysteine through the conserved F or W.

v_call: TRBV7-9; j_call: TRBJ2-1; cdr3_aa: CASSSPTRGNEQFF
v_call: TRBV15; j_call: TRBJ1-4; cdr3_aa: CATSRVEREKLFF
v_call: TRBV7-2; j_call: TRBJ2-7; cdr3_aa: CASSPGHSVSYF
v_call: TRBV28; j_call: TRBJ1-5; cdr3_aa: CASSFYSASNQPQHF
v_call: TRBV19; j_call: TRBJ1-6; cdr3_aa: CALGDSAGSSPLHF
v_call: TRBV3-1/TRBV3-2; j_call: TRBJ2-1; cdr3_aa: CASSQEGSGGYYNEQFF
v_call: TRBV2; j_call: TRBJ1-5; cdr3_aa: CASRDQEFSNQPQHF
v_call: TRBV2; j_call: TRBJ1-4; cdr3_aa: CASRRDSLNEKLFF
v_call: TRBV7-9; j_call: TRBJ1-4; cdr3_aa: CASSWGQGEKLFF
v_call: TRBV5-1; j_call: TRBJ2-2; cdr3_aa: CASSGPSPELFF
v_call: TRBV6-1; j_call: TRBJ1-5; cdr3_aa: CASSDLGETLAQPQHF
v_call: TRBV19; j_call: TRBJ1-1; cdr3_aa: CASSDRDLNTEAFF